This passage covers 3 T cell receptor beta chains from one sample sequenced in a study of shared clonotypes between healthy human individuals (TCRdb year 2020). CD8 naive samples consisted of CD45RO-negative cells that were positively selected for CCR7, yielding a CD45RA+CCR7+ population without TemRA cells. Libraries were built with the immunoSEQ multiplex PCR assay. The source is immuneACCESS, and TCRdb retained only in-frame sequences with V and J called. Part of the clones is not carried over; for the studies checked, unresolved V genes explain less than half of this, and the remainder is unexplained. The sample has under 2,000,000 clones on record, roughly 95% of them singletons. Together, the top ten hold 1% to 1.5% of the sample. Input material: naive CD8+ T cells sorted from blood. Reading the label with the study, this specimen's cell subset or site is: CD45RA+CCR7+. These receptors came from a man between 18 and 29 years old in good health.

The chain employs TRBV28 and TRBJ2-3; D is undetermined. From germline, CDR1 is MDHEN and CDR2 SYDVKM. This CDR3 has 15 residues. Trimming took 8 bases from V and 3 from J, leaving 18 bases between them. The CDR3 loop is CASSEESSATDTQYF. Written as DNA, the CDR3 is TGTGCCAGCTCAGAAGAGTCATCTGCTACAGATACGCAGTATTTT.

DNA for the CDR3: TGTGCCAGCAGCGGCGGGGCTCTCTCTGGCTACACCTTC. Amino acid sequence: CASSGGALSGYTF. The V and J genes are TRBV27 and TRBJ1-2, with D tentatively TRBD1 (5 bases). CDR3 length equals 13 residues. The V end lost 6 bases, the J end lost 7 bases, and 15 bases lay between the germline ends. Germline CDR1 and CDR2: MNHEY and SMNVEV (reference sequence).

This clone was detected once. This rearrangement joins TRBV30 to TRBJ1-3; no definite D call. V lost 8 bases, J lost 2 bases, and 13 bases lay in between. This CDR3 is 13 amino acids long. Germline lookup yields CDR1 GTSNPN and CDR2 SVGIG (reference sequence). The CDR3 spells CASTGGTGNTIYF. CDR3 bases: TGTGCCAGTACCGGAGGGACTGGAAACACCATATATTTT.